This T cell receptor beta chain originates from a study of blood T cell repertoires in COVID-19. Study-wide background: Spain, Italy and the United States supplied samples that represented acute and convalescent COVID-19. T cells, B-cell-depleted T cells, or PBMCs supplied cDNA or gDNA.

How the authors handled the data: Scientists estimated how many nucleated cells there were by amplifying reference gene primers. Sequencing was performed with immunoSEQ multiplex PCR; in TCRdb, only in-frame clones are kept and a portion is missing. Clone size and the V and J calls come from that table; the DNA yielded D and trimming. This table holds roughly 150,000 clones, about 89% found once. This CDR3 has 14 residues. CDR1 and CDR2 from the germline V gene are SEHNR and FQNEAQ (reference sequence). Trimming stripped 5 bases from V and 6 bases from J, with 13 bases between. The sequence was obtained from a man between 60 and 75 years old with acute or convalescent COVID-19. The chain recombines TRBV7-9 with TRBJ2-2; D is perhaps TRBD2 (5 bases). Material: peripheral blood. CDR3 coding DNA: TGTGCCAGCAGCCTGCTGGCCGGGGCCGGGGAGCTGTTTTTT. Residues: CASSLLAGAGELFF. The whole variable domain, remainder taken from reference TRBV7-9 and TRBJ2-2, is DTGVSQNPRHKITKRGQNVTFRCDPISEHNRLYWYRQTLGQGPEFLTYFQNEAQLEKSRLLSDRFSAERPKGSFSTLEIQRTEQGDSAMYLCASSLLAGAGELFFGEGSRLTVL.